This paragraph reports one T cell receptor (beta chain). Its antigen is unidentified. This sample stems from a study of CD8+CD57+ T cells in acquired aplastic anemia. On the study more broadly: When averaged, DNA from sorted CD4+ and CD8+ cells came to approximately 3.2 ug. Study-level results: Patients and controls had CD8+ Simpson's diversity values that were not significantly distinct.

Genomic DNA was employed as the template in profiling TCR beta VDJ and CDR3. TCRdb redid the calling of the reads with MiXCR, one entry per CDR3 protein. The table lists under 200,000 distinct CDR3 sequences, roughly two thirds of them singletons. Patients chosen for sequencing had shown CD8+CD57+ cell expansion by flow cytometry. The diagnosis in all patients was severe acquired aplastic anemia. Patients had received no therapy at the time of blood sampling. The CDR3 is 15 amino acids. From germline, CDR1 is DFQATT and CDR2 SNEGSKA (reference sequence). The ends lost 6 bases at V and 4 bases at J; junction bases unmatched: 12.

The gene calls are TRBV20-1 and TRBJ2-1; 7 nucleotides line up with TRBD1. What was sequenced was sorted CD4+, CD8+, or CD8+CD57+ T cells (not recorded which) from PBMCs. This TCR derives from a human donor with aplastic anemia. The CDR3 loop is CSALDRDGPYNEQFF. The CDR3 nucleotides read TGCAGTGCCCTTGACAGGGATGGGCCTTACAATGAGCAGTTCTTC.